Listed below are T cell receptor beta chains from one sample, sequenced in a study of monozygotic twins with inflammatory bowel disease. TCRdb processed the 5' RACE reads again and assigns one entry to each CDR3 protein, with no DNA. The sample has 420,000 or so distinct CDR3 sequences. The source material was blood. The origin of the receptors is a human donor with ulcerative colitis or Crohn's disease, or a healthy co-twin of an affected twin (not recorded which). Both conserved end residues are part of each CDR3.

CDR3aa,j_gene,v_gene
CASSLDRAGGEETQYF,TRBJ2-5,TRBV5-1
CASMPAAGGKQEQYF,TRBJ2-7,TRBV28
CASSHRDRGDYTF,TRBJ1-2,TRBV7-2
CASTRGITGNTIYF,TRBJ1-3,TRBV7-2
CASSFGINTEAFF,TRBJ1-1,TRBV27
CASSSRDLAYEQYF,TRBJ2-7,TRBV18
CASSLAGGPTDTQYF,TRBJ2-3,TRBV5-1
CSARDGTAYGYTF,TRBJ1-2,TRBV20-1
CATSTDRGPTYNEQFF,TRBJ2-1,TRBV15
CSARVAGANNEQFF,TRBJ2-1,TRBV20-1
CASSLQGRTEAFF,TRBJ1-1,TRBV5-6
CASSRPGTSGADTQYF,TRBJ2-3,TRBV7-6
CASSLLRGYQPQHF,TRBJ1-5,TRBV28
CASSLAFGEQFF,TRBJ2-1,TRBV5-6
CATSRKVGTEAFF,TRBJ1-1,TRBV15
CASSIRDRGGLFF,TRBJ2-2,TRBV7-2
CASSELTGPQHF,TRBJ1-5,TRBV25-1
CSAMTGLNTEAFF,TRBJ1-1,TRBV29-1
CASSKAGGDNEQFF,TRBJ2-1,TRBV21-1
CASSRGPVNTDTQYF,TRBJ2-3,TRBV4-1
CASSPWGRGHGYTF,TRBJ1-2,TRBV7-2
CASSVIGSGGTDTQYF,TRBJ2-3,TRBV9
CSARGQQETQYF,TRBJ2-5,TRBV20-1
CASSFPGRNEQFF,TRBJ2-1,TRBV27
CSASPGLRAGAQYF,TRBJ2-5,TRBV20-1
CASSLPEGGHQPQHF,TRBJ1-5,TRBV28
CASSFGGSHTGELFF,TRBJ2-2,TRBV7-2
CASSQGGLAGDEQFF,TRBJ2-1,TRBV4-1
CASSHGLGRGTEAFF,TRBJ1-1,TRBV4-1
CSARAAGAGYEQYF,TRBJ2-7,TRBV20-1
CASSLLVQANTEAFF,TRBJ1-1,TRBV7-2
CSAPGLAGEPYNEQFF,TRBJ2-1,TRBV20-1
CAISERLAGQEQYF,TRBJ2-7,TRBV10-3
CASSEGQFSYNEQFF,TRBJ2-1,TRBV6-1
CASSQTSGRASGELFF,TRBJ2-2,TRBV4-3
CASRPGTGTFNGELFF,TRBJ2-2,TRBV2
CASIPFYKRLKNTEAFF,TRBJ1-1,TRBV7-9
CSVGQLYTEAFF,TRBJ1-1,TRBV29-1
CASSHFTDTQYF,TRBJ2-3,TRBV13
CASSSPGQPSYEQYF,TRBJ2-7,TRBV5-4
CSASAGGWSNEQFF,TRBJ2-1,TRBV20-1
CASSPDNSGANVLTF,TRBJ2-6,TRBV7-8
CASSYSKGGWAETQYF,TRBJ2-5,TRBV6-5
CASSQGPAGRETQYF,TRBJ2-5,TRBV4-3
CASSWGDTDSTDTQYF,TRBJ2-3,TRBV6-2/TRBV6-3
CASSALGGSNQPQHF,TRBJ1-5,TRBV6-1
CAISESTADDGYTF,TRBJ1-2,TRBV10-3
CASSLDNRDTGWLHF,TRBJ1-6,TRBV7-2
CASSPPNRDPGTTGELFF,TRBJ2-2,TRBV18
CASSFRGGGIYEQYF,TRBJ2-7,TRBV5-1
CASSSGGVRANTGELFF,TRBJ2-2,TRBV5-1
CDPSSEQRTYEQYF,TRBJ2-7,TRBV25-1
CASSPSLLAGEHNEQFF,TRBJ2-1,TRBV6-2/TRBV6-3
CASSPRDPIDYGYTF,TRBJ1-2,TRBV5-1
CASSGAGRGNTEAFF,TRBJ1-1,TRBV5-4